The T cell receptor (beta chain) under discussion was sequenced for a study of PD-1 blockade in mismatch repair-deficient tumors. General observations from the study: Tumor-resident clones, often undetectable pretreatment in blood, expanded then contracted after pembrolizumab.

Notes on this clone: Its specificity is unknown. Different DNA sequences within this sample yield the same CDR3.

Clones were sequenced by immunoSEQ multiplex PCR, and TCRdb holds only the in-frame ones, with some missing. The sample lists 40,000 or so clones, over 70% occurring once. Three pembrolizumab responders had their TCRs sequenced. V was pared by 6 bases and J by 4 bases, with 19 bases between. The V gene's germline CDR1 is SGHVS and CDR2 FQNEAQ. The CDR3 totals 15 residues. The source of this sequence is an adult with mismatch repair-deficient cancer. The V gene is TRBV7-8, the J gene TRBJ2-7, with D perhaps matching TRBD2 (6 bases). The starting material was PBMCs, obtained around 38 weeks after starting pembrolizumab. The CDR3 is CASSYGGGGVYEQYF. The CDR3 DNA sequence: TGTGCCAGCAGTTATGGTGGGGGAGGTGTATACGAGCAGTACTTC.